One sample yielded the 15 T cell receptor beta chains listed below, sequenced in a study of T cells in Graves' hyperthyroidism and ophthalmopathy. The CDR3 regions of TCR beta were amplified from RNA transcripts. Using the HTBI primer set, a first-round RT-PCR was run on the TCR CDR3. TCRdb passed the multiplex PCR reads through MiXCR, listing each CDR3 protein once. The sample consists of approximately 740,000 distinct CDR3 sequences, 13% to 15% of them appearing once. Sequenced sample: blood. These receptors came from a woman between 18 and 29 years old with Graves' hyperthyroidism.

The sample holds many counts of this clonotype. This chain links TRBV9 with TRBJ2-1; TRBD2 matches 14 bases. The germline V gene encodes CDR1 SGDLS and CDR2 YYNGEE. CDR3 length: 18 amino acids. J gave up 2 bases and V 4 bases, and 8 bases lay outside the gene matches. For the CDR3, the DNA is TGTGCCAGCAGCTTCCGACTAGCGGGAGGGCCGGCCTACAATGAGCAGTTCTTC. It codes for CASSFRLAGGPAYNEQFF.

The chain employs TRBV5-1 and TRBJ2-4, with no clear D. This CDR3 region has 16 residues. Trimming cost V 4 bases and J 0 bases, with 14 bases left between them. CDR1 and CDR2 from the germline V gene are SGHRS and YFSETQ. This CDR3 reads CASSPPLMIAKNIQYF. DNA of the CDR3: TGCGCCAGCAGCCCTCCCCTGATGATAGCCAAAAACATTCAGTACTTC.

This clonotype was seen a handful of times. The chain employs TRBV12-5 and TRBJ2-2; D remains unclear. The CDR3 extends over 12 amino acids. Trimming removed 6 bases at V and 6 bases at J, with 8 bases between. Germline loops: CDR1 LGHNT, CDR2 FRNRAP. The CDR3 is CASGTPPGELFF. The CDR3 region has the DNA TGTGCTAGTGGGACCCCCCCCGGGGAGCTGTTTTTT.

This clonotype was seen ten or more times. This rearrangement joins TRBV3-1 to TRBJ2-2; D is unclear. Trimming stripped 0 bases from V and 2 bases from J, with 16 bases between. This CDR3 spans 18 amino acids. CDR1 is LGHDT, CDR2 YNNKEL, per germline (reference sequence). The chain's CDR3 is CASSQEPVRGPNTGELFF. CDR3 DNA: TGTGCCAGCAGCCAAGAACCTGTTCGAGGTCCCAACACCGGGGAGCTGTTTTTT.

CDR3 amino acids: CSARTGSGLAGSWSFEQYF. The CDR3 DNA reads as TGCAGTGCTAGAACAGGGTCCGGACTAGCGGGATCGTGGTCGTTCGAGCAGTACTTC. The chain employs TRBV20-1 and TRBJ2-7; 12 bases map to TRBD2. The CDR3 is made up of 19 amino acids. J gave up 6 bases and V 2 bases, and 20 bases lay outside the gene matches. Germline V gene lookup returns CDR1 DFQATT and CDR2 SNEGSKA (reference sequence).

This clonotype has only a few counts. This sequence joins TRBV10-3 and TRBJ2-1; TRBD2 matches at 10 bases. Trimming at V came to 5 bases and at J to 8 bases, leaving 6 bases not matched to a gene. The CDR3 loop spans 14 amino acids. Germline V gene data show CDR1 as ENHRY and CDR2 as SYGVKD. CDR3 DNA sequence: TGTGCCATCAGTCAGACAGGACTAGCGGATGAGCAGTTCTTC. It translates to CAISQTGLADEQFF.

This clonotype was observed at least ten times. The chain couples TRBV5-1 to TRBJ1-1; the match to TRBD1 covers 8 bases. CDR3 size: 16 residues. V lost 3 bases to trimming and J lost 5 bases; unmatched junction nucleotides: 12. The germline CDR1 and CDR2 sequences are SGHRS and YFSETQ. The DNA of the CDR3 is TGCGCCAGCAGCTCACGGACAGGGATGGGTGAGACTGAAGCTTTCTTT. This sequence encodes CASSSRTGMGETEAFF.

The chain combines TRBV19 with TRBJ2-1; D possibly matches TRBD1 or TRBD2 (5 bases each). The V and J ends lost 3 bases and 8 bases respectively, with 23 bases between them. CDR3 size: 17 residues. Germline values: CDR1 LNHDA, CDR2 SQIVND (reference sequence). CDR3 DNA: TGTGCCAGTAGTATCCAACTCAGCCCCCTCAGGGACGATGAGCAGTTCTTC. Encoded protein: CASSIQLSPLRDDEQFF.

This clonotype was counted between two and nine times. CDR3 coding DNA: TGCAGCCTCACCCCCGGTGGGCCTCAAGAGACCCAGTACTTC. It yields the protein CSLTPGGPQETQYF. The V gene is TRBV29-1, the J gene TRBJ2-5, with D uncertain. Trimming cost V 8 bases and J 2 bases, with 18 bases left between them. The CDR3 is 14 amino acids. CDR1 and CDR2 from the germline V gene are SQVTM and ANQGSEA.

The sample holds many counts of this clonotype. V is TRBV10-3 and J is TRBJ2-7; 13 bases are shared with TRBD2. Looked up from germline, CDR1 is ENHRY and CDR2 is SYGVKD. The CDR3 totals 14 residues. With 10 bases clipped from V and 7 bases from J, the junction kept 10 bases outside the gene matches. Here the CDR3 reads CATGLAGEDPEQYF. The CDR3 nucleotides read TGTGCCACCGGACTAGCGGGAGAAGACCCAGAGCAGTACTTC.

In its sample, this clonotype was seen many times. The chain combines TRBV28 with TRBJ2-3; D might be TRBD2 (5 bases). This CDR3 has 13 amino acids. CDR1 is MDHEN and CDR2 is SYDVKM in the germline V gene. The germline V and J ends were trimmed by 1 base and 4 bases, with 6 bases remaining between them. The CDR3 is CASSLSGSDTQYF. The CDR3 region has the DNA TGTGCCAGCAGTTTATCGGGGTCAGATACGCAGTATTTT.

This clonotype has more than one count but fewer than ten. The V and J genes are TRBV11-2 and TRBJ2-3; D gene uncertain. V lost 4 bases, J lost 5 bases, and 10 bases lay in between. CDR3 length: 13 amino acids. CDR1 SGHAT and CDR2 FQNNGV come from the germline V gene. The CDR3 DNA reads as TGTGCCAGCAGCTCCGACGGTGGAGATACGCAGTATTTT. Translating gives CASSSDGGDTQYF.

This clonotype has more than one count but fewer than ten. V is TRBV6-6 and J is TRBJ1-1; D is perhaps TRBD1 (6 bases). CDR3 size: 18 residues. CDR1 MNHNY and CDR2 SVGAGI come from the germline V gene (reference sequence). Trimming removed 0 bases at V and 1 base at J, with 18 bases between. CDR3 residues: CASSYSANRERWNTEAFF. The CDR3 DNA reads TGTGCCAGCAGTTACTCGGCGAACAGGGAGCGATGGAACACTGAAGCTTTCTTT.

In regard to this clonotype: This sequence may be a read error, since a much larger clone differs from it by one base. The rearrangement links TRBV11-1 to TRBJ2-7, with TRBD2 as a possible D gene (6 bases). Germline CDR1 reads SGHAT; CDR2 reads FQDESV (reference sequence). The CDR3 covers 15 residues. The CDR3 sequence is CASSLAGRRVYGQYF. The DNA of the CDR3 is TGTGCCAGCAGCTTAGCCGGCAGGAGGGTCTACGGGCAGTACTTC.

This chain connects TRBV11-3 to TRBJ2-2; D possibly corresponds to TRBD2 (5 bases). The CDR3 sequence is 14 residues long. The ends were cut back, 4 bases at V and 4 bases at J, with 10 bases in the middle. Germline CDR1 and CDR2: SGHNT and YENEEA. Here the CDR3 DNA reads TGTGCCAGCAGCTCGCGAGGGTTCACCGGGGAGCTGTTTTTT. It yields the protein CASSSRGFTGELFF.